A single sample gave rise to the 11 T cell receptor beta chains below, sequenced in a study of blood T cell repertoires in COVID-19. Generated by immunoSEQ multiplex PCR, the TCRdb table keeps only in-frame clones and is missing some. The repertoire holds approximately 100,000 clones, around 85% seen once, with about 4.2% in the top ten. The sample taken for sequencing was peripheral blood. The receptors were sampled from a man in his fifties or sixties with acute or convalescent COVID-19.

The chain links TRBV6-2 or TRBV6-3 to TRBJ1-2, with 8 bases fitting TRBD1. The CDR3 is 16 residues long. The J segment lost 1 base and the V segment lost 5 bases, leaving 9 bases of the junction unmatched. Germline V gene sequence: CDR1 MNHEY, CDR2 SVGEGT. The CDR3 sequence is CASSRGQGRNNYGYTF. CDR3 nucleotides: TGTGCCAGCAGTCGCGGACAGGGTAGAAATAACTATGGCTACACCTTC.

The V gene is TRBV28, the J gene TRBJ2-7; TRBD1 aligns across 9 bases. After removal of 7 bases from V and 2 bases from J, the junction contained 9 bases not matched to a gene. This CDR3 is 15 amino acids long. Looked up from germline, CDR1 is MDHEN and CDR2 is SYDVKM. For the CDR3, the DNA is TGTGCCAGCACCCCGACCGGGACAGGGCCCTACGAGCAGTACTTC. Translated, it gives CASTPTGTGPYEQYF.

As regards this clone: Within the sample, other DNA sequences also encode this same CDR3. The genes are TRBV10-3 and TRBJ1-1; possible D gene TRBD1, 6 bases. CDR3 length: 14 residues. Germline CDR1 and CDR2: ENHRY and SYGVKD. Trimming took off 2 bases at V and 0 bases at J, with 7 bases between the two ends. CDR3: CAISETGLNTEAFF. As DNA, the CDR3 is TGTGCCATCAGTGAGACAGGGTTGAACACTGAAGCTTTCTTT.

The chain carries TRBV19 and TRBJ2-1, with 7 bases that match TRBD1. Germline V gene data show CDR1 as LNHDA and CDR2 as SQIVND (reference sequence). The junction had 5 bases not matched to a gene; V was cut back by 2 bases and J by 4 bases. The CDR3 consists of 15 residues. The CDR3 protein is CASSIKGASYNEQFF. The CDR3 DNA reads TGTGCCAGTAGTATAAAGGGGGCCTCATACAATGAGCAGTTCTTC.

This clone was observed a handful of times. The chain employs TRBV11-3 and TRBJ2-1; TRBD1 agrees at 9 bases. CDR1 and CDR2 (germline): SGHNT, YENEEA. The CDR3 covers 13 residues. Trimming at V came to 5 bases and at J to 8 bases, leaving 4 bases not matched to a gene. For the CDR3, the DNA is TGTGCCAGCAGCCAGGACAGGGGCTATGAGCAGTTCTTC. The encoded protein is CASSQDRGYEQFF.

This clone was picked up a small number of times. CDR3 in DNA: TGTGCCATCAGTACAGGGACGGGCGAGACCCAGTACTTC. It encodes CAISTGTGETQYF. The rearrangement joins TRBV10-3 to TRBJ2-5; D may be TRBD1 (6 bases). The CDR3 has 13 amino acids. Germline assignment: CDR1 ENHRY and CDR2 SYGVKD. V shed 5 bases and J shed 5 bases, with 12 bases lying between them.

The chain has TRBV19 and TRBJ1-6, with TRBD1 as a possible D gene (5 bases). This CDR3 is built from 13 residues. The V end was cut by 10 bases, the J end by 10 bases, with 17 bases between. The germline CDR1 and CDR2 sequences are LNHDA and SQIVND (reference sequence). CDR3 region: CATGGTPGSPLHF. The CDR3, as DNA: TGTGCCACGGGGGGGACCCCCGGGTCACCCCTCCACTTT.

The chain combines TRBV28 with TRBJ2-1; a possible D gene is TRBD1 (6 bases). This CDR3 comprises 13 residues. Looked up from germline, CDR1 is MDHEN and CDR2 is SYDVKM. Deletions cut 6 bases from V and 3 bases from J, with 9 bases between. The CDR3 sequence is CASSPTGYNEQFF. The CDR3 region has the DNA TGTGCCAGCAGCCCGACAGGCTACAATGAGCAGTTCTTC. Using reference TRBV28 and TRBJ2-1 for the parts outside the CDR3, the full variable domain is DVKVTQSSRYLVKRTGEKVFLECVQDMDHENMFWYRQDPGLGLRLIYFSYDVKMKEKGDIPEGYSVSREKKERFSLILESASTNQTSMYLCASSPTGYNEQFFGPGTRLTVL.

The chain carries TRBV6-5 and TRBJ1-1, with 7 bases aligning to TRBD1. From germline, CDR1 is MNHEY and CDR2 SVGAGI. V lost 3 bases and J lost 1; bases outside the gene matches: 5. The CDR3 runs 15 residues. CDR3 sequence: CASSYRQGGNTEAFF. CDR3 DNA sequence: TGTGCCAGCAGTTATAGACAGGGAGGGAACACTGAAGCTTTCTTT.

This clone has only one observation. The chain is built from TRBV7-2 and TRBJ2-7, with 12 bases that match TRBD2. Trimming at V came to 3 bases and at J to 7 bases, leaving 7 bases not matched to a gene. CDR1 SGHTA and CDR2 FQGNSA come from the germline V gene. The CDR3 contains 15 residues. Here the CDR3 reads CASSLSLAGGREQYF. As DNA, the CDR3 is TGTGCCAGCAGCTTGAGCCTAGCGGGGGGGAGAGAGCAGTACTTC.

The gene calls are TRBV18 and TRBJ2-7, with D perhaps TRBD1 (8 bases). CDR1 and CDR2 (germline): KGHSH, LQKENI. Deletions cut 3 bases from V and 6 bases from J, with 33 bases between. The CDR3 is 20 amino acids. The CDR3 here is CASSPKQGAFRKGGSSEQYF. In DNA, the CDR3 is TGTGCCAGCTCACCCAAGCAGGGGGCCTTTCGTAAGGGCGGGAGCTCCGAGCAGTACTTC.